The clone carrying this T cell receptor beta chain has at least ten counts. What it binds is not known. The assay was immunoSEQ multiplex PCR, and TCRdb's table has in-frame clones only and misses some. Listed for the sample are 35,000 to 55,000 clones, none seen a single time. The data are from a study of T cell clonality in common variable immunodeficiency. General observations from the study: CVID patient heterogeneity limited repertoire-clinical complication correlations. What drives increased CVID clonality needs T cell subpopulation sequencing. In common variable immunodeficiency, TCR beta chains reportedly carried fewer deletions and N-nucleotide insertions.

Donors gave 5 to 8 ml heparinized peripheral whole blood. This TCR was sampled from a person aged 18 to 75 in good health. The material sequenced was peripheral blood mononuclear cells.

The covered CDR3 bases are TGCGCCAGCAGCCCCCCCGCTAGCGGTATCACAGATACG. Translation: CASSPPASGITDT. The full CDR3 is CASSPPASGITDTQYF. The gene calls are TRBV4-1 and TRBJ2-3; 7 bases align to TRBD2. The CDR3 extends 3 residues past the end of the read, so its final part is completed from the germline J gene. The J segment lost 2 bases and the V segment lost 4 bases, leaving 9 bases of the junction unmatched. From germline, CDR1 is MGHRA and CDR2 YSYEKL. This CDR3 has 16 residues.